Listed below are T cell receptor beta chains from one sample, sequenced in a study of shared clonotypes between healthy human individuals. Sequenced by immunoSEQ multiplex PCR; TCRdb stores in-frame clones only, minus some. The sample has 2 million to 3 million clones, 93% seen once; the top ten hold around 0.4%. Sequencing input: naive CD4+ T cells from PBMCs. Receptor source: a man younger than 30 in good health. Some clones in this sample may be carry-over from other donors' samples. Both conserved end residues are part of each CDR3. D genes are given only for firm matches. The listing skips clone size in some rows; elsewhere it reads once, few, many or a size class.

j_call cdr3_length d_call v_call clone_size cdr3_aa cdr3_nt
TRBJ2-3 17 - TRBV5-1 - CASSSPGLARSTDTQYF TGCGCCAGCAGCTCGCCCGGATTGGCCAGAAGCACAGATACGCAGTATTTT
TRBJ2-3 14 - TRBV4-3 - CASSREAGTDTQYF TGCGCCAGCAGCCGGGAGGCGGGAACAGATACGCAGTATTTT
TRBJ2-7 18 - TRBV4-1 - CASSQEGASMISSYEQYF TGCGCCAGCAGCCAAGAGGGGGCCTCCATGATAAGCTCCTACGAGCAGTACTTC
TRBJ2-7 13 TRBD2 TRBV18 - CASSPGTSYEQYF TGTGCCAGCTCACCAGGGACTAGCTACGAGCAGTACTTC
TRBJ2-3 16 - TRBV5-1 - CASSLTYARGTDTQYF TGCGCCAGCAGCTTGACCTACGCCAGGGGCACAGATACGCAGTATTTT
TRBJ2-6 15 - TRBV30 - CAWSPGRSGANVLTF TGTGCCTGGAGTCCCGGGCGGTCTGGGGCCAACGTCCTGACTTTC
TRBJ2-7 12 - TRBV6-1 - CASSKDIYEQYF TGTGCCAGCAGTAAGGACATCTACGAGCAGTACTTC
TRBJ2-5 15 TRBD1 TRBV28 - CASRRSDRDRETQYF TGTGCCAGCAGAAGGTCCGACAGGGATAGAGAGACCCAGTACTTC
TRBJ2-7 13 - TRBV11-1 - CASSQNYHYEQYF TGTGCCAGCAGCCAGAACTACCACTACGAGCAGTACTTC
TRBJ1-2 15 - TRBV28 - CASSSLPSDSRGYTF TGTGCCAGCAGTTCCCTCCCCTCGGACAGCCGAGGCTACACCTTC
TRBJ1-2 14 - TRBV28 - CASGSYTGRVGDTF TGTGCCAGCGGCAGTTATACAGGGCGGGTCGGGGACACCTTC
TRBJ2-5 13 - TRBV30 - CAWSVLGMETQYF TGTGCCTGGAGTGTACTAGGGATGGAGACCCAGTACTTC
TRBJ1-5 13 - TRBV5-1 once CASGQVENQPQHF TGCGCCAGCGGTCAGGTAGAAAATCAGCCCCAGCATTTT
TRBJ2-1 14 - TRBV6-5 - CASGRGRSYNEQFF TGTGCCAGCGGTAGGGGGAGATCCTACAATGAGCAGTTCTTC
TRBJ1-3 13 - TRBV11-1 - CASGLGSGNTIYF TGTGCCAGCGGACTAGGCTCTGGAAACACCATATATTTT
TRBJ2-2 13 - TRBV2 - CASSAYGTGELFF TGTGCCAGCAGTGCATATGGCACCGGGGAGCTGTTTTTT
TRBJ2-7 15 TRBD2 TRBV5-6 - CASSWRSSGPYEQYF TGTGCCAGCAGCTGGAGGTCTAGCGGGCCCTACGAGCAGTACTTC
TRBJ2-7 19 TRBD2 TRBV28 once CASSSLGLAGGPWGYEQYF TGTGCCAGCAGCTCCTTGGGGCTAGCGGGAGGGCCTTGGGGCTACGAGCAGTACTTC
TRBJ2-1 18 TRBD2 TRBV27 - CASSSSLRTSSTANEQFF TGTGCCAGCAGTTCCTCCTTAAGGACTAGTTCAACAGCCAATGAGCAGTTCTTC
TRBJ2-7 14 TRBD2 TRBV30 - CAWSLTSGRSEQYF TGTGCCTGGAGTTTGACTAGCGGGAGGAGCGAGCAGTACTTC
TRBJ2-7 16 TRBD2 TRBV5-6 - CASSTAGTSGNYEQYF TGTGCCAGCAGCACCGCCGGGACTAGCGGGAACTACGAGCAGTACTTC
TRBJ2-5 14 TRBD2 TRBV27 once CASSLGTSGETQYF TGTGCCAGCAGTCTCGGGACTAGCGGAGAGACCCAGTACTTC
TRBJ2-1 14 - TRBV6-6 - CASSERQIPNEQFF TGTGCCAGCAGTGAGCGGCAGATCCCCAATGAGCAGTTCTTC
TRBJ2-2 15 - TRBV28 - CASSPQRVRGGELFF TGTGCCAGCAGCCCTCAGAGAGTGCGGGGCGGGGAGCTGTTTTTT
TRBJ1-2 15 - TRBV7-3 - CASSQTVGINYGYTF TGTGCCAGCAGCCAAACGGTGGGGATAAACTATGGCTACACCTTC
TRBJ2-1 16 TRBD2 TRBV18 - CASSPLLAGGSDEQFF TGTGCCAGCTCACCACTCCTAGCGGGAGGGTCAGATGAGCAGTTCTTC
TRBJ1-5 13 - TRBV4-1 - CASSQDGVGPQHF TGCGCCAGCAGCCAAGACGGGGTGGGGCCCCAGCATTTT
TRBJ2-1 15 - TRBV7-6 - CASSSWREGYNEQFF TGTGCCAGCAGCTCGTGGCGGGAAGGGTACAATGAGCAGTTCTTC
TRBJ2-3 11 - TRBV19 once CASSITDTQYF TGTGCCAGCTCAATCACAGATACGCAGTATTTT
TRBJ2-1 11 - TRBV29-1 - CSVDGAGEQFF TGCAGCGTTGATGGGGCTGGTGAGCAGTTCTTC
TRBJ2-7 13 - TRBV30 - CALSRDTYDEQYF TGTGCCTTGAGCCGGGACACCTACGACGAGCAGTACTTC
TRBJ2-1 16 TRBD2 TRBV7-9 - CASSLALAGLYNEQFF TGTGCCAGCAGCTTAGCACTAGCGGGCTTGTACAATGAGCAGTTCTTC
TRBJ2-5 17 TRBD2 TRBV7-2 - CASSLSLAGVGQETQYF TGTGCCAGCAGCTTATCGCTAGCGGGAGTGGGACAAGAGACCCAGTACTTC
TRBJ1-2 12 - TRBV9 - CASSVTGNGYTF TGTGCCAGCAGCGTTACAGGGAATGGCTACACCTTC
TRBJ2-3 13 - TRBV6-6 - CASSLGGTDTQYF TGTGCCAGCAGTCTCGGGGGCACAGATACGCAGTATTTT
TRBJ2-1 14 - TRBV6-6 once CASNRPLGYNEQFF TGTGCCAGCAACAGACCACTAGGTTACAATGAGCAGTTCTTC
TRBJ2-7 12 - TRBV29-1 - CSVAGGSYEQYF TGCAGCGTTGCTGGCGGGTCCTACGAGCAGTACTTC
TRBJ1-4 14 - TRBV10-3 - CAIRGTLAFGKLFF TGTGCCATCAGGGGGACGCTTGCCTTCGGAAAACTGTTTTTT
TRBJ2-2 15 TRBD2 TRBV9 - CASSATSGSTGELFF TGTGCCAGCAGCGCGACCAGCGGGAGCACCGGGGAGCTGTTTTTT
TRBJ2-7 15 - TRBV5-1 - CASRQTGTPTYEQYF TGCGCCAGCAGGCAAACCGGGACACCCACCTACGAGCAGTACTTC
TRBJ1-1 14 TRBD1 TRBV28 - CASSPYTGDTEAFF TGTGCCAGCAGTCCCTACACAGGGGACACTGAAGCTTTCTTT
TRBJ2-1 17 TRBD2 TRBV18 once CASSPPGLAGGINEQFF TGTGCCAGCTCACCACCCGGACTAGCGGGAGGAATAAATGAGCAGTTCTTC
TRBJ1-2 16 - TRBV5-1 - CASSRGPISLNYGYTF TGCGCCAGCAGCCGAGGGCCTATCTCCCTTAACTATGGCTACACCTTC
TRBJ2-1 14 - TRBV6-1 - CASRRLDSDNEQFF TGTGCCAGCAGACGTCTGGACAGTGACAATGAGCAGTTCTTC
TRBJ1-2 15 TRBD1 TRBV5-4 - CASSYPGQGDYGYTF TGTGCCAGCAGCTACCCGGGACAGGGCGACTATGGCTACACCTTC
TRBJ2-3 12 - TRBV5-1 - CASSLVEDTQYF TGCGCCAGCAGCTTGGTGGAAGATACGCAGTATTTT
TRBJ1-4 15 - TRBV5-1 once CASSLNAGTNEKLFF TGCGCCAGCAGCTTGAACGCAGGAACTAATGAAAAACTGTTTTTT
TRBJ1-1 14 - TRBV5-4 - CASSLDRVNTEAFF TGTGCCAGCAGCTTGGACAGGGTGAACACTGAAGCTTTCTTT
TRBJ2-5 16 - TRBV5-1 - CASSLALPGYQETQYF TGCGCCAGCAGCTTGGCCCTTCCCGGATACCAAGAGACCCAGTACTTC
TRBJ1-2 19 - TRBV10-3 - CAISKAPGQGVQDNYGYTF TGTGCCATCAGTAAAGCCCCGGGGCAGGGAGTACAGGATAACTATGGCTACACCTTC
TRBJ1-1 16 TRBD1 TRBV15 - CATSRDSGTENTEAFF TGTGCCACCAGCAGAGATTCTGGGACAGAGAACACTGAAGCTTTCTTT
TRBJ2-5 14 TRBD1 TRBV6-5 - CASSVRDSVGTQYF TGTGCCAGCAGTGTCCGGGACAGCGTTGGGACCCAGTACTTC
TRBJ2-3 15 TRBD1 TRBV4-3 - CASAYGQGQTDTQYF TGCGCCAGCGCCTACGGACAGGGTCAAACAGATACGCAGTATTTT
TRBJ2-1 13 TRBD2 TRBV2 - CASRASGNNEQFF TGTGCCAGCCGGGCTAGCGGAAACAATGAGCAGTTCTTC
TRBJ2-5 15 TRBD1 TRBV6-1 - CASSFRDRIQETQYF TGTGCCAGCAGCTTCCGGGACAGAATACAAGAGACCCAGTACTTC
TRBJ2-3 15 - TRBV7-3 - CASSPVGGPTDTQYF TGTGCCAGCAGCCCAGTAGGAGGGCCCACAGATACGCAGTATTTT